These 7 T cell receptor beta chains were all obtained from the same sample, sequenced in a study of T-cell reconstitution after alpha-beta-depleted transplantation in children. Using unique molecular identifiers, the investigators prepared the TCRbeta library. TCRdb fed the PCR reads into MiXCR, producing one record per CDR3 protein. The sample lists under 300,000 distinct CDR3 sequences, approximately 10% occurring once. The input for sequencing was peripheral blood, taken 180 days after TCRalphabeta/CD19-depleted stem cell transplant. Source of these receptors: a male patient between 2 and 15 years old who had a stem cell transplant for chronic granulomatous disease, so the T cells may come from the graft donor.

There are many counts of this clonotype. The CDR3 DNA is TGCGCCAGCGGCCTGGGACAGGGAGCCTACGAGCAGTACTTC. This codes for CASGLGQGAYEQYF. The chain links TRBV5-1 to TRBJ2-7, with 9 nucleotides matching TRBD1. The junction had 7 bases not matched to a gene; V was cut back by 7 bases and J by 2 bases. This CDR3 spans 14 amino acids. CDR1 and CDR2 from the germline V gene are SGHRS and YFSETQ. Filled out from reference TRBV5-1 and TRBJ2-7, the complete variable domain reads KAGVTQTPRYLIKTRGQQVTLSCSPISGHRSVSWYQQTPGQGLQFLFEYFSETQRNKGNFPGRFSGRQFSNSRSEMNVSTLELGDSALYLCASGLGQGAYEQYFGPGTRLTVT.

In regard to this clonotype: This sequence may be a read error, since a much larger clone differs from it by one base. The chain has TRBV7-3 and TRBJ2-7; D uncertain. The CDR3 has 15 amino acids. V lost 10 bases and J 7 bases, leaving 26 bases between the germline ends. Germline assignment: CDR1 SGHTA and CDR2 FQGTGA. CDR3 amino acids: CAITPARPSNGEQYF. CDR3 in DNA: TGTGCCATTACACCGGCACGACCATCAAACGGGGAGCAGTACTTC.

This clonotype was counted many times. The chain has TRBV15 and TRBJ2-7; TRBD1 aligns across 9 bases. The CDR3 has 16 amino acids. The germline V gene has CDR1 LNHNV and CDR2 YYDKDF (reference sequence). J was trimmed by 4 bases and V by 0 bases; bases with no gene match: 7. The CDR3 region has the DNA TGTGCCACCAGCAGAGACAACAGGGGGCCTGGGTACGAGCAGTACTTC. It yields the protein CATSRDNRGPGYEQYF.

At least ten counts were recorded for this clonotype. This chain connects TRBV5-1 to TRBJ1-5; 7 nucleotides align to TRBD1. CDR3 length equals 13 residues. The junction had 2 bases not matched to a gene; V was cut back by 4 bases and J by 4 bases. The germline V gene encodes CDR1 SGHRS and CDR2 YFSETQ. In DNA, the CDR3 is TGCGCCAGCAGCCGGGACAGTAATCAGCCCCAGCATTTT. It encodes CASSRDSNQPQHF.

Ten or more counts support this clonotype. V gene TRBV20-1 combines with J gene TRBJ2-3; no definite D call. This CDR3 region has 12 residues. The ends were cut back, 2 bases at V and 5 bases at J, with 8 bases in the middle. The germline gives CDR1 DFQATT, CDR2 SNEGSKA (reference sequence). The CDR3 DNA reads TGCAGTGCTAGAAAATGGGGAGATACGCAGTATTTT. The encoded protein is CSARKWGDTQYF.

This clonotype was seen many times. The J gene is TRBJ1-6, the V gene TRBV15; possibly TRBD1 for D (5 bases). Germline V gives CDR1 LNHNV, CDR2 YYDKDF (reference sequence). Deletions cut 0 bases from V and 6 bases from J, with 18 bases between. The CDR3 is made up of 18 amino acids. DNA of the CDR3: TGTGCCACCAGCAGAGATGTCCGGTCGTGGGGCCTTAATTCACCCCTCCACTTT. It yields the protein CATSRDVRSWGLNSPLHF.

The genes are TRBV7-2 and TRBJ2-7, with TRBD1 matching 8 bases. V lost 1 base to trimming and J lost 5 bases; unmatched junction nucleotides: 1. This CDR3 is built from 13 residues. Germline assignment: CDR1 SGHTA and CDR2 FQGNSA. Written as DNA, the CDR3 is TGTGCCAGCAGCTTAGACAGGGGGAACGAGCAGTACTTC. Its translation: CASSLDRGNEQYF.